This entry features one T cell receptor (beta chain) sequence. This clonotype turned up a few times. There is no known antigen for this receptor. Per-base qualities were not stored, and no clone one base away is much larger. The sample belongs to a study of patients and donors after allogeneic stem cell transplantation (dated by TCRdb to 2018 to 2021). The CDR3 runs 14 amino acids, cysteine and phenylalanine included. Of all the DNA, just the CDR3 is kept, 42 bases in frame from base 1. CDR1 and CDR2 are read off the germline V gene as SGHTA and FQGTGA. V is cut by 2 bases and J by 4 bases, and the space between the germline ends is 8 bases. Receptor amplification or capture employed RT-PCR. The sequencing machine was a NextSeq 550. The public sequencing data were trimmed at Q25 with fastp and processed into clonotypes with MiXCR by TCRdb, which kept only in-frame beta chains. Here each entry gathers all rows of one CDR3 protein and keeps the most common genes and DNA. Present in this sample are hundreds of thousands of distinct CDR3 sequences, approximately 16% of which were seen just once. The top ten clonotypes cover 6% to 8% of the sample.

This chain joins TRBV7-3 to TRBJ2-2, with the D gene uncertain. This clonotype originated in a human donor who was either an allogeneic HSCT recipient or a stem cell or donor lymphocyte infusion donor (not recorded which). It is not recorded whose cells these are; they may come from a transplant donor. Sample: blood, either unsorted or a sorted T cell fraction (not recorded which). The encoded CDR3 is CASSLYAPTGELFF. The sequence in DNA is TGTGCCAGCAGCTTATATGCCCCCACCGGGGAGCTGTTTTTT.